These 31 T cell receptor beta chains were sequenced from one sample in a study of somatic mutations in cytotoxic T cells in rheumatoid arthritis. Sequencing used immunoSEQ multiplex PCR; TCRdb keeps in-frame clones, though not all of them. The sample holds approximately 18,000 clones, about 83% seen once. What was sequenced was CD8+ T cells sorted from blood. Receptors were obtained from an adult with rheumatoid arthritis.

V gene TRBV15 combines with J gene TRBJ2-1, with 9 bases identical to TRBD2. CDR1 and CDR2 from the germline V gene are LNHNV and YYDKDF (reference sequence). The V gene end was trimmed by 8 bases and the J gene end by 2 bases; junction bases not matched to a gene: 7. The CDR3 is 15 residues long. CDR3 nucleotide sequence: TGTGCCACCGGCCCTGCGGGGGGGCCCTACAATGAGCAGTTCTTC. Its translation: CATGPAGGPYNEQFF.

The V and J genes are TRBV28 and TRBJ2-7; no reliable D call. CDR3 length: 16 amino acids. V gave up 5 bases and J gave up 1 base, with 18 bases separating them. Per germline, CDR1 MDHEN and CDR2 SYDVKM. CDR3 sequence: CASSPGAGAPSYEQYF. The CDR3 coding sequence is TGTGCCAGCAGTCCAGGCGCTGGCGCACCGTCCTACGAGCAGTACTTC.

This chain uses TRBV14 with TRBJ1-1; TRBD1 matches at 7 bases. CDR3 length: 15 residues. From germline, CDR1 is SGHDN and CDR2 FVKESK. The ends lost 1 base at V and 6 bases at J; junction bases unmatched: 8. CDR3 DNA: TGTGCCAGCAGCCAAGGAGGAGGGGGCTGGGCTGAAGCTTTCTTT. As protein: CASSQGGGGWAEAFF.

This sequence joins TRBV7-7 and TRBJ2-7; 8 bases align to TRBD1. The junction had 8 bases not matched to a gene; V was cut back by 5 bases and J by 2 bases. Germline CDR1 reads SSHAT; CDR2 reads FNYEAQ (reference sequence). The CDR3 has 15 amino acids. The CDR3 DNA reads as TGTGCCAGCAGCCCAGGACAGGGCGGCGCCTACGAGCAGTACTTC. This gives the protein CASSPGQGGAYEQYF.

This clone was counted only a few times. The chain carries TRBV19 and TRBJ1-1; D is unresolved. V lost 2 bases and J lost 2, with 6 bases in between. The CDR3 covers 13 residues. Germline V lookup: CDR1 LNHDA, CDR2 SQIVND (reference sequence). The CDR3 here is CASSITLNTEAFF. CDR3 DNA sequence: TGTGCCAGTAGTATAACCCTTAACACTGAAGCTTTCTTT.

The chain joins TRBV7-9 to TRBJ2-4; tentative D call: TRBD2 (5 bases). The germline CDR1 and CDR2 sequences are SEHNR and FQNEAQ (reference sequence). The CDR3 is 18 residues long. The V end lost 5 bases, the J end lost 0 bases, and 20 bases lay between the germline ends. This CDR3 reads CASSTSYIGVEAKNIQYF. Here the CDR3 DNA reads TGTGCCAGCAGCACCAGTTATATCGGGGTCGAAGCCAAAAACATTCAGTACTTC. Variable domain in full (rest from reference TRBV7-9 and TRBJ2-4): DTGVSQNPRHKITKRGQNVTFRCDPISEHNRLYWYRQTLGQGPEFLTYFQNEAQLEKSRLLSDRFSAERPKGSFSTLEIQRTEQGDSAMYLCASSTSYIGVEAKNIQYFGAGTRLSVL.

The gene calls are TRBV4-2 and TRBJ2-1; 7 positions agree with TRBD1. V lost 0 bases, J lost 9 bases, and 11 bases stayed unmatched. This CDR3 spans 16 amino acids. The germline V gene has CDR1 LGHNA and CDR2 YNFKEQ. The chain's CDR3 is CASSQEIGDSPSEQFF. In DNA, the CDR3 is TGTGCCAGCAGCCAAGAGATAGGGGACAGCCCCAGTGAGCAGTTCTTC.

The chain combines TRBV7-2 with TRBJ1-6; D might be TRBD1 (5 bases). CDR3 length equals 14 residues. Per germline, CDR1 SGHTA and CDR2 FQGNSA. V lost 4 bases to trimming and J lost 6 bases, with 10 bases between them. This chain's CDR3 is CASSYTGSNSPLHF. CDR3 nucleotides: TGTGCCAGCAGCTATACAGGTTCTAATTCACCCCTCCACTTT. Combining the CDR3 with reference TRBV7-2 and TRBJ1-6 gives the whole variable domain GAGVSQSPSNKVTEKGKDVELRCDPISGHTALYWYRQSLGQGLEFLIYFQGNSAPDKSGLPSDRFSAERTGGSVSTLTIQRTQQEDSAVYLCASSYTGSNSPLHFGNGTRLTVT.

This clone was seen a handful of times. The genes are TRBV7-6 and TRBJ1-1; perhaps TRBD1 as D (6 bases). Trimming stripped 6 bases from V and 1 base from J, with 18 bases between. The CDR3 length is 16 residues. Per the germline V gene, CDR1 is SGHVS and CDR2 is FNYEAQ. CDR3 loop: CASRPTQQGTNTEAFF. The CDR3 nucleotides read TGTGCCAGCAGGCCTACCCAACAGGGCACGAACACTGAAGCTTTCTTT.

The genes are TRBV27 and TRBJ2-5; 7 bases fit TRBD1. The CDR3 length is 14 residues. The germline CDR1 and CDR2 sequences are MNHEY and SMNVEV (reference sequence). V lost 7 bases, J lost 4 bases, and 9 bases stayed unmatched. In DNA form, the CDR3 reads TGTGCCAGCACCGACGCAGGGGGAAGAGAGACCCAGTACTTC. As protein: CASTDAGGRETQYF.

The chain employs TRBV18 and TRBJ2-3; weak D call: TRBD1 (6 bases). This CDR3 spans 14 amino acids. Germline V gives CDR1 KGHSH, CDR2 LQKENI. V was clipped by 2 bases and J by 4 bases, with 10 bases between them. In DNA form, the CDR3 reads TGTGCCAGCTCACCAGAAACAGGGCCAGATACGCAGTATTTT. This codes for CASSPETGPDTQYF. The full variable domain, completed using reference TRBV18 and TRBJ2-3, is NAGVMQNPRHLVRRRGQEARLRCSPMKGHSHVYWYRQLPEEGLKFMVYLQKENIIDESGMPKERFSAEFPKEGPSILRIQQVVRGDSAAYFCASSPETGPDTQYFGPGTRLTVL.

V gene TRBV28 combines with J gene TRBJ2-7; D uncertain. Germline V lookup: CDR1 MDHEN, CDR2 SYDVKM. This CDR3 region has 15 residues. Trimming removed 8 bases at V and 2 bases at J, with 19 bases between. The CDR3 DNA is TGTGCCAGCCAGAGCCCTCGCAAAGGGACCTACGAGCAGTACTTC. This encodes CASQSPRKGTYEQYF.

The CDR3: CASSPGQNTEAFF. In nucleotides, the CDR3 is TGTGCCAGCAGCCCTGGGCAAAACACTGAAGCTTTCTTT. The chain recombines TRBV11-3 with TRBJ1-1; D call uncertain. V was shortened by 5 bases and J by 2 bases, with 9 bases between the two germline ends. The CDR3 is made up of 13 amino acids. CDR1 and CDR2 from the germline V gene are SGHNT and YENEEA.

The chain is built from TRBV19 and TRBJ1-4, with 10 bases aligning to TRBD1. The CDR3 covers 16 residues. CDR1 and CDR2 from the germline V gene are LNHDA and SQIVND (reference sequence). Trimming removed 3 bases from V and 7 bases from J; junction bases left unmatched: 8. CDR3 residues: CASSIQGTGEVEKLFF. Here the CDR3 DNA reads TGTGCCAGTAGTATTCAAGGGACAGGGGAAGTTGAAAAACTGTTTTTT.

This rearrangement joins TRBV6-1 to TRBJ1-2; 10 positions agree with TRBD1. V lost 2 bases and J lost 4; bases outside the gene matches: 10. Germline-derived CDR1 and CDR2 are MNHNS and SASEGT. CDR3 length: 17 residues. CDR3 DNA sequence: TGTGCCAGCAGTGAACCGCGACAGGGGGCTTTTGGCTATGGCTACACCTTC. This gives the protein CASSEPRQGAFGYGYTF.

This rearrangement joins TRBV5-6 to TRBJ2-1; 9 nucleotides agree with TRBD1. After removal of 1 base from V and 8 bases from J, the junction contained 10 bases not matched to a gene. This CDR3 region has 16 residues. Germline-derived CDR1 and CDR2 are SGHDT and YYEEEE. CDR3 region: CASSLQGDRGEDEQFF. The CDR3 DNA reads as TGTGCCAGCAGCTTGCAAGGTGACAGGGGGGAGGATGAGCAGTTCTTC.

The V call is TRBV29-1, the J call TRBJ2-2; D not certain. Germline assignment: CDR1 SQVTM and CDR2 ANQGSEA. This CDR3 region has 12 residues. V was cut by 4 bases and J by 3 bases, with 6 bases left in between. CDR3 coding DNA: TGCAGCGTTGTCGGTTACACCGGGGAGCTGTTTTTT. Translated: CSVVGYTGELFF.

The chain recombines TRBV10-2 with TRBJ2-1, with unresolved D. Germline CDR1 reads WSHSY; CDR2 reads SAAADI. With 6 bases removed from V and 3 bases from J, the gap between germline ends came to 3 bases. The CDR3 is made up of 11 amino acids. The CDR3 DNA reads TGCGCCAGCAGGATCTACAATGAGCAGTTCTTC. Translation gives CASRIYNEQFF.

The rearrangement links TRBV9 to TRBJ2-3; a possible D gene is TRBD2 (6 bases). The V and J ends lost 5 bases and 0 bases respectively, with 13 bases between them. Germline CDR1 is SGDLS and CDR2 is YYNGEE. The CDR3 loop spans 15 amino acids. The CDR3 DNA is TGTGCCAGCAGGCCTACGGGGGAGAGCACAGATACGCAGTATTTT. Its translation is CASRPTGESTDTQYF.

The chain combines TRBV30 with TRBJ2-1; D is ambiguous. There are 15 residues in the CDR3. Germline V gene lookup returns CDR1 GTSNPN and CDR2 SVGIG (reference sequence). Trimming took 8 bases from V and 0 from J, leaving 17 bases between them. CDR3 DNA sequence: TGTGCCCACCACCCGGAGTCGAGCTCCTACAATGAGCAGTTCTTC. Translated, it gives CAHHPESSSYNEQFF.

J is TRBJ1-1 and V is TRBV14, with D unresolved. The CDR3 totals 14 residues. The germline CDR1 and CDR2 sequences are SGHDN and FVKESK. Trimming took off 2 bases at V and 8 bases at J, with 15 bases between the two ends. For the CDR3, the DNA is TGTGCCAGCAGCCAAAGGCGTACCGGGTCAGAAGCTTTCTTT. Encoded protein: CASSQRRTGSEAFF.

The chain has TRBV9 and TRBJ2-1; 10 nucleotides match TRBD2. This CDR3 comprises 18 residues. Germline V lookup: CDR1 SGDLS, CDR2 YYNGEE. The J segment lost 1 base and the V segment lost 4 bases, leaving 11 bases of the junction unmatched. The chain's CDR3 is CASSPEGAGGISYNEQFF. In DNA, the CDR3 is TGTGCCAGCAGCCCCGAGGGAGCGGGGGGGATTTCCTACAATGAGCAGTTCTTC.

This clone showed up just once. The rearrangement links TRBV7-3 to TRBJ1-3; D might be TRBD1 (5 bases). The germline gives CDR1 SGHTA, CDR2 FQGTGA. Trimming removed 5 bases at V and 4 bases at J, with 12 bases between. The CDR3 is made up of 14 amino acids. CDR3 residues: CASSEAGRGNTIYF. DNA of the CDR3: TGTGCCAGCAGCGAAGCGGGGCGAGGAAACACCATATATTTT. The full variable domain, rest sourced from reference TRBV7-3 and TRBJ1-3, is GAGVSQTPSNKVTEKGKYVELRCDPISGHTALYWYRQSLGQGPEFLIYFQGTGAADDSGLPNDRFFAVRPEGSVSTLKIQRTERGDSAVYLCASSEAGRGNTIYFGEGSWLTVV.

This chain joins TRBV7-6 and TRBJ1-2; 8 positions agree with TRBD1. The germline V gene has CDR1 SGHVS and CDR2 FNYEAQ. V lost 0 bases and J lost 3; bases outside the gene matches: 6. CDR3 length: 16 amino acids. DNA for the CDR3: TGTGCCAGCAGCTTAGCGGCGGACAGGGTTGACTATGGCTACACCTTC. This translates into CASSLAADRVDYGYTF.

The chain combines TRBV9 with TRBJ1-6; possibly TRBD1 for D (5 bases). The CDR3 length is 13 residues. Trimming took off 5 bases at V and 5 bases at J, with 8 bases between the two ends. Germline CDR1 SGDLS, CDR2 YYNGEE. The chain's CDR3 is CASSAGHNSPLHF. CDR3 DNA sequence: TGTGCCAGCAGTGCGGGACATAATTCACCCCTCCACTTT.

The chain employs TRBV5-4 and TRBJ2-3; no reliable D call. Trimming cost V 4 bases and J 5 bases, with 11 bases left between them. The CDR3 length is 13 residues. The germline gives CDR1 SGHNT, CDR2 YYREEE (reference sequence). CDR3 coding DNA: TGTGCCAGCAGCGACCTCCCCGGAGATACGCAGTATTTT. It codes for CASSDLPGDTQYF.

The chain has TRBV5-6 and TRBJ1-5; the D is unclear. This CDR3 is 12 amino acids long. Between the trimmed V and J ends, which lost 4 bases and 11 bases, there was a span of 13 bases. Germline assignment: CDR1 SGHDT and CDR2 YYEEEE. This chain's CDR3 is CASSRSHGAQHF. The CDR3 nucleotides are TGTGCCAGCAGCCGAAGCCACGGGGCCCAGCATTTT.

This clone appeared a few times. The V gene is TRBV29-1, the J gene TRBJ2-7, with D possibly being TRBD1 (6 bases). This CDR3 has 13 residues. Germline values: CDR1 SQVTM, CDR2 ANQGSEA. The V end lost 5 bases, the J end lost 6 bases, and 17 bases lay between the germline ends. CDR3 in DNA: TGCAGCGTTACCTCACAGGGAGTCGGCGAGCAGTACTTC. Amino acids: CSVTSQGVGEQYF.

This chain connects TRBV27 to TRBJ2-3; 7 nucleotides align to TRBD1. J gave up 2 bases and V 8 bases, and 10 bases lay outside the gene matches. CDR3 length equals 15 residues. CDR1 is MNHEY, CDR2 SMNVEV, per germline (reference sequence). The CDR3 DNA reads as TGTGCCAGCCTTTCCGGGACAGCCCACACAGATACGCAGTATTTT. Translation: CASLSGTAHTDTQYF.

CDR3 sequence (DNA): TGTGCCAGCAGCCCGTGGGGCGGGGGGGCCTTAACGCAGTATTTT. Residues: CASSPWGGGALTQYF. V gene TRBV5-6 combines with J gene TRBJ2-3; TRBD2 aligns across 9 bases. V trimming: 4 bases; J trimming: 9 bases; junction bases outside the gene matches: 12. CDR3 length: 15 amino acids. Looked up from germline, CDR1 is SGHDT and CDR2 is YYEEEE.

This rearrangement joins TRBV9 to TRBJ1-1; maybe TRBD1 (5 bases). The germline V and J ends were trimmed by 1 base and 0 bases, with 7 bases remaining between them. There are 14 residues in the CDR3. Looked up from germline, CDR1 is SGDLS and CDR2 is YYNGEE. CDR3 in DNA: TGTGCCAGCAGCGTAACAGGCCTGAACACTGAAGCTTTCTTT. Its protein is CASSVTGLNTEAFF. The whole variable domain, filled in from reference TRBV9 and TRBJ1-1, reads DSGVTQTPKHLITATGQRVTLRCSPRSGDLSVYWYQQSLDQGLQFLIQYYNGEERAKGNILERFSAQQFPDLHSELNLSSLELGDSALYFCASSVTGLNTEAFFGQGTRLTVV.